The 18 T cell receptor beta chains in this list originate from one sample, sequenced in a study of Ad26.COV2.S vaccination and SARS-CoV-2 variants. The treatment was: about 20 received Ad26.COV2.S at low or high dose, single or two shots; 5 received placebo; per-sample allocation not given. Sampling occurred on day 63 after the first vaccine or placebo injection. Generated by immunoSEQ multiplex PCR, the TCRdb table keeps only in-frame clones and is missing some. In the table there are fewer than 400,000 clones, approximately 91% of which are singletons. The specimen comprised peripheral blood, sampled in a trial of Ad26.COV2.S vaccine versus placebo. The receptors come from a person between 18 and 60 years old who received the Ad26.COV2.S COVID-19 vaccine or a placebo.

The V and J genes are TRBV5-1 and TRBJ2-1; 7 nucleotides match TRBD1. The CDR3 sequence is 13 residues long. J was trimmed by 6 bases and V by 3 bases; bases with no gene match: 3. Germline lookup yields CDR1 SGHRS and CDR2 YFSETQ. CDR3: CASSSWDSNEQFF. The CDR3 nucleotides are TGCGCCAGCAGCTCCTGGGACAGCAATGAGCAGTTCTTC.

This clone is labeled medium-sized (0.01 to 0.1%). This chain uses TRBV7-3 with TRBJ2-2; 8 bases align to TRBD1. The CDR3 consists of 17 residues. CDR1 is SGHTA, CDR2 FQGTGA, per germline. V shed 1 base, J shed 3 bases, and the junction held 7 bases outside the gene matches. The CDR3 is CASSLNPGGIDTGELFF. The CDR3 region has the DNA TGTGCCAGCAGCTTAAATCCAGGGGGCATCGACACCGGGGAGCTGTTTTTT.

The CDR3, as DNA: TGTGCCAGCAGACCCAGGGGTGCTGGCGGGGAGCTGTTTTTT. This encodes CASRPRGAGGELFF. The V and J genes are TRBV3-1 (or the pseudogene TRBV3-2) and TRBJ2-2; D is perhaps TRBD1 (6 bases). V dropped 6 bases and J dropped 7 bases, with 15 bases sitting between them. Germline CDR1 is LGHDT and CDR2 is YNNKEL (reference sequence). The CDR3 has 14 residues.

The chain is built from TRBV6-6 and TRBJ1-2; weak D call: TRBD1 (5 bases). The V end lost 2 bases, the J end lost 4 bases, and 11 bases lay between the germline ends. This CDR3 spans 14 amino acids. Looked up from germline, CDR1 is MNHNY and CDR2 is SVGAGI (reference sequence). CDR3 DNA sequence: TGTGCCAGCAGTTACGGGCAGGGCGGCTATGGCTACACCTTC. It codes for CASSYGQGGYGYTF.

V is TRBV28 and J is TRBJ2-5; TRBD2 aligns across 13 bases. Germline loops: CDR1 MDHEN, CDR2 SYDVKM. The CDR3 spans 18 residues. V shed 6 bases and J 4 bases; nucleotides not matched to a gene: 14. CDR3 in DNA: TGTGCCAGCAGCCGGGGACTCCTACTAGCGGGAGGGGGAGAGACCCAGTACTTC. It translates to CASSRGLLLAGGGETQYF.

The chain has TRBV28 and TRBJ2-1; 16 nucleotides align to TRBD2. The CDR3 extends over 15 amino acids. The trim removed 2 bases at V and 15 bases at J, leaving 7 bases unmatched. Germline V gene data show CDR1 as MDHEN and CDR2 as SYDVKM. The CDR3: CASSLGGLAGGPGFF. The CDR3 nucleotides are TGTGCCAGCAGTTTAGGGGGACTAGCGGGAGGGCCTGGGTTCTTC. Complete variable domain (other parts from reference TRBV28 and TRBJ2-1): DVKVTQSSRYLVKRTGEKVFLECVQDMDHENMFWYRQDPGLGLRLIYFSYDVKMKEKGDIPEGYSVSREKKERFSLILESASTNQTSMYLCASSLGGLAGGPGFFGPGTRLTVL.

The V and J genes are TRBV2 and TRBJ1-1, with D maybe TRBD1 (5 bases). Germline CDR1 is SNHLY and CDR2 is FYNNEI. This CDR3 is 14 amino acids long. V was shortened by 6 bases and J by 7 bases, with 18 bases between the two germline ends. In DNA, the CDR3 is TGTGCCAGCAGCCGCTCCATGGACATAGATGAAGCTTTCTTT. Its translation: CASSRSMDIDEAFF.

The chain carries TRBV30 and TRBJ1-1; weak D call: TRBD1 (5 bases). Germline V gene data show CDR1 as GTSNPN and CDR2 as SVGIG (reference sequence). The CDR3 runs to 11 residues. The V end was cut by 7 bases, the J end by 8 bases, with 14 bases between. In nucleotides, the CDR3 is TGTGCCTCTGGGGCATACAGGGAAGCTTTCTTT. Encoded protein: CASGAYREAFF.

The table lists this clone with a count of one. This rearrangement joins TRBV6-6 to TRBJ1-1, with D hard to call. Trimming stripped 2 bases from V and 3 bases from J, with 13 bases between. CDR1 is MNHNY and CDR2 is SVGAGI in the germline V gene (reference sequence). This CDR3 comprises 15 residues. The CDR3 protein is CASSYADLGDTEAFF. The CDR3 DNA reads TGTGCCAGCAGTTACGCAGACTTAGGCGACACTGAAGCTTTCTTT.

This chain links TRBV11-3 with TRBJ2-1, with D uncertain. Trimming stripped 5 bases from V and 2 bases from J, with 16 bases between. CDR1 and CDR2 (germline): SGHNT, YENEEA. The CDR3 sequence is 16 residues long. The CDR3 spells CASSPLRVGPYNEQFF. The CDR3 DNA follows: TGTGCCAGCAGCCCCCTGAGAGTTGGACCCTACAATGAGCAGTTCTTC.

Written as DNA, the CDR3 is TGTGCCAGCAGATCCCAGGAATCCCTAACTAGCTATGGCTACACCTTC. Amino acid sequence: CASRSQESLTSYGYTF. The chain links TRBV28 to TRBJ1-2; D unresolved. Germline loops: CDR1 MDHEN, CDR2 SYDVKM. Trimming removed 6 bases from V and 4 bases from J, with 21 bases in between. The CDR3 covers 16 residues.

CDR3 amino acids: CAWRLDSNNSPLHF. DNA of the CDR3: TGTGCCTGGAGACTGGACAGTAATAATTCACCCCTCCACTTT. V is TRBV30 and J is TRBJ1-6; tentatively, D is TRBD1 (6 bases). V was trimmed by 3 bases and J by 5 bases, leaving 11 bases between them. The CDR3 consists of 14 residues. Looked up from germline, CDR1 is GTSNPN and CDR2 is SVGIG (reference sequence).

DNA for the CDR3: TGTGCCAGCAAACCGGGGGGCAATCAGCCCCAGCATTTT. This encodes CASKPGGNQPQHF. The V gene is TRBV6-5, the J gene TRBJ1-5; a weak D match, TRBD1 (5 bases). Germline V gene lookup returns CDR1 MNHEY and CDR2 SVGAGI. The CDR3 has 13 residues. The V gene lost 7 bases and the J gene lost 2 bases, with 9 bases spanning the gap.

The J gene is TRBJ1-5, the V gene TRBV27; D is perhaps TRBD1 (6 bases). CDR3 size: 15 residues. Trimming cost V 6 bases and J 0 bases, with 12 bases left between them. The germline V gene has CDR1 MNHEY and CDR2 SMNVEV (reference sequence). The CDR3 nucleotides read TGTGCCAGCAGCCAGGACAGTGCTAGCAATCAGCCCCAGCATTTT. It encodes CASSQDSASNQPQHF.

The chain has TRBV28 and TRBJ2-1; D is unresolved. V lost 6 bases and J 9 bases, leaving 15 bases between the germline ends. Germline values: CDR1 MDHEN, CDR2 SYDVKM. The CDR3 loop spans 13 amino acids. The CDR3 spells CASRQGGASEQFF. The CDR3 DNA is TGTGCCAGCAGGCAAGGCGGCGCCTCTGAGCAGTTCTTC.

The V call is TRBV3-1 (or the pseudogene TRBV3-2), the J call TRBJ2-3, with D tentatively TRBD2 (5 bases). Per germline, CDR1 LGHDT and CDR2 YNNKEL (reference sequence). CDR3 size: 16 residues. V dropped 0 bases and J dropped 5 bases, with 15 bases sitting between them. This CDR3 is CASSQDRVSEGDTQYF. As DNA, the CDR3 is TGTGCCAGCAGCCAAGATCGTGTTAGCGAGGGAGATACGCAGTATTTT.

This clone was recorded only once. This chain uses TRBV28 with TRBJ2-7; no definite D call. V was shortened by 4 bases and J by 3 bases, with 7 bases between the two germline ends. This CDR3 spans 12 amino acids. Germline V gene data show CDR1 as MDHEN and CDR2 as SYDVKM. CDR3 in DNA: TGTGCCAGCAGTTCAGGAATCTACGAGCAGTACTTC. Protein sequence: CASSSGIYEQYF.

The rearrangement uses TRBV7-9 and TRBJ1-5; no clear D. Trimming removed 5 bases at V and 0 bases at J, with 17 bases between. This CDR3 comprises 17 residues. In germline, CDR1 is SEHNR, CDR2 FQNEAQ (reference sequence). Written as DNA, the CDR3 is TGTGCCAGCAGCCCCCATCAAGGGATCAATAGCAATCAGCCCCAGCATTTT. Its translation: CASSPHQGINSNQPQHF.